Listed here are 13 T cell receptor beta chains from one sample, sequenced in a study of blood T cell repertoires in COVID-19. Profiled with immunoSEQ multiplex PCR; TCRdb holds only in-frame clones, not every one. The sample lists roughly 290,000 clones; more than 80% were seen once. What was sequenced was peripheral blood. These receptor sequences come from a woman aged 25 to 39 with COVID-19, enrolled during active disease.

The V gene is TRBV5-1, the J gene TRBJ2-7; no clear D. The CDR3 length is 14 residues. CDR1 SGHRS and CDR2 YFSETQ come from the germline V gene. The ends were cut back, 0 bases at V and 4 bases at J, with 11 bases in the middle. The DNA for the CDR3 is TGCGCCAGCAGCTTGGAGGCAGCGATTTACGAGCAGTACTTC. It translates to CASSLEAAIYEQYF.

The chain uses TRBV30 and TRBJ1-1; D uncertain. The germline V gene encodes CDR1 GTSNPN and CDR2 SVGIG (reference sequence). Trimming took 1 base from V and 3 from J, leaving 15 bases between them. The CDR3 extends over 15 amino acids. The CDR3 DNA follows: TGTGCCTGGAGTGCGGTTTCCCCGGCGGACACTGAAGCTTTCTTT. It translates to CAWSAVSPADTEAFF.

Only one count was recorded for this clone. The chain links TRBV6-5 to TRBJ2-2, with 7 bases fitting TRBD2. Germline V gene sequence: CDR1 MNHEY, CDR2 SVGAGI. The V gene end was trimmed by 6 bases and the J gene end by 1 base; junction bases not matched to a gene: 5. The CDR3 is made up of 15 amino acids. This chain's CDR3 is CASSPRGGNTGELFF. In nucleotides, the CDR3 is TGTGCCAGCAGCCCCCGCGGGGGGAACACCGGGGAGCTGTTTTTT.

This clone was recorded once. The chain carries TRBV5-1 and TRBJ2-7; 14 bases map to TRBD2. The germline CDR1 and CDR2 sequences are SGHRS and YFSETQ. V was clipped by 3 bases and J by 6 bases; unmatched bases: 2. CDR3 length: 14 residues. Written as DNA, the CDR3 is TGCGCCAGCAGCTCAGGGACTAGCGGGAGCGAGCAGTACTTC. Translation gives CASSSGTSGSEQYF. The entire variable domain, with the rest obtained from reference TRBV5-1 and TRBJ2-7, is as follows: KAGVTQTPRYLIKTRGQQVTLSCSPISGHRSVSWYQQTPGQGLQFLFEYFSETQRNKGNFPGRFSGRQFSNSRSEMNVSTLELGDSALYLCASSSGTSGSEQYFGPGTRLTVT.

The CDR3 coding sequence is TGTGCCAGTAGTATGGCTAGCGGTATTCTCTACGAGCAGTACTTC. Protein: CASSMASGILYEQYF. The chain couples TRBV19 to TRBJ2-7; 7 positions match TRBD2. This CDR3 has 15 residues. Trimming cost V 3 bases and J 3 bases; bases outside gene matches: 8. The germline gives CDR1 LNHDA, CDR2 SQIVND (reference sequence).

This chain uses TRBV18 with TRBJ1-1; 7 bases line up with TRBD1. CDR3 length equals 15 residues. The germline CDR1 and CDR2 sequences are KGHSH and LQKENI. V shed 4 bases and J 1 base; nucleotides not matched to a gene: 6. The CDR3 nucleotides are TGTGCCAGCTCACGAATAAGGGGGCAGAACACTGAAGCTTTCTTT. The encoded protein is CASSRIRGQNTEAFF.

The chain links TRBV6-6 to TRBJ1-2, with D possibly TRBD1 on 5 matching bases. Trimming removed 8 bases from V and 2 bases from J, with 18 bases in between. Germline V gene lookup returns CDR1 MNHNY and CDR2 SVGAGI (reference sequence). The CDR3 length is 15 residues. CDR3 bases: TGTGCCAGCGCACCTGGGGGGGACGGAAACTATGGCTACACCTTC. Translating gives CASAPGGDGNYGYTF.

In DNA, the CDR3 is TGTGCCAGTGCACAGGGGTACAATGAGCAGTTCTTC. This sequence encodes CASAQGYNEQFF. V is TRBV2 and J is TRBJ2-1; 7 nucleotides agree with TRBD1. The CDR3 sequence is 12 residues long. Germline V gene sequence: CDR1 SNHLY, CDR2 FYNNEI. Trimming took 9 bases from V and 4 from J; bases not matched to a gene: 3.

The rearrangement uses TRBV7-3 and TRBJ1-6, with no clear D. The CDR3 spans 17 residues. Per the germline V gene, CDR1 is SGHTA and CDR2 is FQGTGA. Trimming stripped 5 bases from V and 2 bases from J, with 16 bases between. Here the CDR3 DNA reads TGTGCCAGCAGCCTTGGGAGGGCGGGCGCCTATAATTCACCCCTCCACTTT. The encoded protein is CASSLGRAGAYNSPLHF. The full variable domain, completed using reference TRBV7-3 and TRBJ1-6, is GAGVSQTPSNKVTEKGKYVELRCDPISGHTALYWYRQSLGQGPEFLIYFQGTGAADDSGLPNDRFFAVRPEGSVSTLKIQRTERGDSAVYLCASSLGRAGAYNSPLHFGNGTRLTVT.

The chain combines TRBV11-2 with TRBJ2-5; D remains unclear. This CDR3 region has 13 residues. CDR1 SGHAT and CDR2 FQNNGV come from the germline V gene. With 5 bases removed from V and 5 bases from J, the gap between germline ends came to 12 bases. CDR3 in DNA: TGTGCCAGCAGCGAGACGAAGAGGGAGACCCAGTACTTC. It encodes CASSETKRETQYF.

A note on this clone: Mismatch with germline at one junction end may stem from a read error. The chain links TRBV7-3 to TRBJ2-1; 8 bases line up with TRBD2. The CDR3 length is 15 residues. Germline CDR1 SGHTA, CDR2 FQGTGA. CDR3 DNA: TGTGCCAGCAGCGTAACGGGACTAGGCAGAGCTGAGCAGTTCTTC. Translating it yields CASSVTGLGRAEQFF. The entire variable domain, with the rest obtained from reference TRBV7-3 and TRBJ2-1, is as follows: GAGVSQTPSNKVTEKGKYVELRCDPISGHTALYWYRQSLGQGPEFLIYFQGTGAADDSGLPNDRFFAVRPEGSVSTLKIQRTERGDSAVYLCASSVTGLGRAEQFFGPGTRLTVL.

V and J are TRBV18 and TRBJ1-6, with D perhaps TRBD1 (5 bases). Germline-derived CDR1 and CDR2 are KGHSH and LQKENI. There are 17 residues in the CDR3. V was pared by 3 bases and J by 6 bases, with 18 bases between. The CDR3 is CASSPLPGGASNSPLHF. Written as DNA, the CDR3 is TGTGCCAGCTCACCGCTCCCCGGAGGGGCCTCTAATTCACCCCTCCACTTT.

The V gene is TRBV5-4, the J gene TRBJ2-1; 10 bases agree with TRBD2. The CDR3 sequence is 17 residues long. CDR1 is SGHNT, CDR2 YYREEE, per germline (reference sequence). With 3 bases clipped from V and 8 bases from J, the junction kept 14 bases outside the gene matches. The CDR3: CASSSNILAGPGDEQFF. The CDR3 nucleotides read TGTGCCAGCAGCTCGAATATACTAGCGGGACCCGGCGATGAGCAGTTCTTC.